The clone carrying this T cell receptor (beta chain) occurred many times. Its antigen is still unknown. From approximately 430 ng of RNA, a library with molecular barcoded alpha/delta and beta/gamma adaptors was made. Using its own MiXCR run on the reads, TCRdb lists one record per CDR3 protein. Seen here are roughly 130,000 distinct CDR3 sequences, approximately 12% observed once, and the top ten hold about 10%. The sample comes from a study of read filtering for tumor transcriptome and immune sequencing. Overall study context: IR-seq gave about 3.5 to 11 million TCR reads per sample; RNA-seq gave about 80 to 1,400.

Study outcomes and limitations: RNA-seq captured clonotypes less deeply and reliably than IR-seq.

The CDR3 contains 17 residues. Germline V gene lookup returns CDR1 SGHRS and CDR2 YFSETQ. V trimming: 4 bases; J trimming: 7 bases; junction bases outside the gene matches: 12. This clonotype was obtained from a donor aged 40 or older with multiple myeloma. The rearrangement uses TRBV5-1 and TRBJ2-1; 12 bases match TRBD2. The sample consisted of a population of CD138-negative cells sorted from bone marrow. The CDR3: CASSVPSTSGGGNEQFF. CDR3 DNA sequence: TGCGCCAGCAGCGTACCCTCGACTAGCGGGGGTGGTAATGAGCAGTTCTTC. Full variable domain (remainder filled in from reference TRBV5-1 and TRBJ2-1): KAGVTQTPRYLIKTRGQQVTLSCSPISGHRSVSWYQQTPGQGLQFLFEYFSETQRNKGNFPGRFSGRQFSNSRSEMNVSTLELGDSALYLCASSVPSTSGGGNEQFFGPGTRLTVL.